The clone carrying this T cell receptor (beta chain) was counted once. Its antigen is as yet unknown. Germline V gene data show CDR1 as SGHDN and CDR2 as FVKESK. The CDR3 is 13 amino acids. Trimming removed 0 bases from V and 9 bases from J, with 6 bases in between. The data belong to a study of vaccination effects on CD4 cells after COVID-19. Across the study: Median timing of post-vaccine samples was 72 days after the second dose. Cultivation was performed at around 2 million PBMC per well with roughly 9.1 IU/ml IL-2 and about 10 ug/ml peptides added.

Subsequent to a culture period of under twelve days, CD4+ T cells were isolated. Either the BNT162b2 or mRNA-1273 vaccine was given to participants in two doses. Having tested negative for nucleocapsid antibodies, the vaccine recipients showed no prior SARS-CoV-2 infection. Half the medium was swapped for IL-2 medium on days 3 and 7. Here immunoSEQ multiplex PCR was the method, and the copy in TCRdb shows in-frame clones only, minus some. This sample carries approximately 37,000 clones, approximately 70% of them seen once, and the ten largest clones take more than 7.5%. The starting material was CD4+ T cells from PBMCs cultured without peptide, obtained after COVID-19 vaccination. The rearrangement links TRBV14 to TRBJ1-6; D is ambiguous. The sequence was obtained from a human donor who received a COVID-19 vaccine. This CDR3 reads CASSQDNSSPLHF. DNA for the CDR3: TGTGCCAGCAGCCAAGATAACAGTTCACCCCTCCACTTT. The variable domain in full, with the rest retrieved from reference TRBV14 and TRBJ1-6, is EAGVTQFPSHSVIEKGQTVTLRCDPISGHDNLYWYRRVMGKEIKFLLHFVKESKQDESGMPNNRFLAERTGGTYSTLKVQPAELEDSGVYFCASSQDNSSPLHFGNGTRLTVT.